This entry lists 14 T cell receptor beta chains sequenced from one sample in a study of T-cell memory formation after mild COVID-19. MiXCR, applied by TCRdb to the 5' RACE reads, yields one record per CDR3 protein. The data show hundreds of thousands of distinct CDR3 sequences, with 13% to 15% seen just once and roughly 22% held by the top ten. Sequencing was done on a sample of PBMCs or a T cell subset sorted from them (not recorded which). The origin of the receptors is a man in his late teens or twenties who had mild COVID-19 (a few samples of this study predate the infection). Cell type and time point are not known.

V gene TRBV12-3 or TRBV12-4 combines with J gene TRBJ1-5, with TRBD1 matching over 7 bases. The CDR3 length is 15 residues. The V gene end was trimmed by 5 bases and the J gene end by 5 bases; junction bases not matched to a gene: 9. DNA for the CDR3: TGTGCCAGCAGTCCACCGGGACAGAGCTATCAGCCCCAGCATTTT. As protein: CASSPPGQSYQPQHF.

This rearrangement joins TRBV7-9 to TRBJ2-2; no clear D. The CDR3 extends over 15 amino acids. Trimming stripped 5 bases from V and 5 bases from J, with 15 bases between. Germline loops: CDR1 SEHNR, CDR2 FQNEAQ (reference sequence). The CDR3 DNA is TGTGCCAGCAGCCCTCGAGCTGTGGGAACCGGGGAGCTGTTTTTT. This encodes CASSPRAVGTGELFF.

In its sample, this clonotype was seen many times. The chain couples TRBV28 to TRBJ2-7; TRBD1 matches at 10 bases. The germline V gene encodes CDR1 MDHEN and CDR2 SYDVKM. This CDR3 region has 16 residues. The ends lost 5 bases at V and 3 bases at J; junction bases unmatched: 10. The CDR3 sequence: CASSATGGRSYYEQYV. The CDR3 coding sequence is TGTGCCAGCAGTGCGACAGGGGGCAGATCTTACTACGAGCAGTACGTC.

This clonotype was recorded once. The chain combines TRBV24-1 with TRBJ2-5; D is possibly TRBD1 (5 bases). This CDR3 contains 17 residues. Trimming shortened V by 0 bases and J by 1 base, and 14 bases separated the two germline ends. Germline lookup yields CDR1 KGHDR and CDR2 SFDVKD. The CDR3 DNA is TGTGCCACCAGTGATTTGCTAAAAGGCCAGGGCCAAGAGACCCAGTACTTC. Amino acids: CATSDLLKGQGQETQYF.

In this sample, this clonotype turned up many times. The chain links TRBV4-3 to TRBJ2-5, with 8 positions matching TRBD2. With 0 bases clipped from V and 4 bases from J, the junction kept 16 bases outside the gene matches. Germline-derived CDR1 and CDR2 are LGHNA and YSLEER. This CDR3 region has 19 residues. The CDR3 spells CASSQEVPVSNGGGETQYF. The CDR3 nucleotides read TGCGCCAGCAGCCAAGAGGTTCCGGTCTCCAACGGGGGGGGAGAGACCCAGTACTTC.

This clonotype was counted many times. The J gene is TRBJ2-3, the V gene TRBV12-3 or TRBV12-4, with 8 bases fitting TRBD2. The CDR3 contains 16 residues. J was trimmed by 1 base and V by 6 bases; bases with no gene match: 9. The CDR3 sequence is CASRPVGAGGTDTQYF. The CDR3 DNA follows: TGTGCCAGCAGGCCGGTCGGAGCGGGGGGCACAGATACGCAGTATTTT.

This clonotype was recorded a few times. The genes are TRBV19 and TRBJ1-2; D is perhaps TRBD1 (5 bases). CDR1 is LNHDA and CDR2 is SQIVND in the germline V gene (reference sequence). The V end lost 3 bases, the J end lost 4 bases, and 12 bases lay between the germline ends. The CDR3 consists of 14 residues. The CDR3 region is CASSIRLGGYGYTF. The CDR3 region has the DNA TGTGCCAGTAGTATTCGCCTCGGGGGCTATGGCTACACCTTC.

The table lists this clonotype with many counts. This chain links TRBV7-2 with TRBJ2-3; 7 positions agree with TRBD2. V shed 6 bases, J shed 6 bases, and the junction held 12 bases outside the gene matches. The V gene's germline CDR1 is SGHTA and CDR2 FQGNSA. There are 15 residues in the CDR3. The CDR3: CASSRRGGGGDTQYF. CDR3 DNA: TGTGCCAGCAGTCGCCGTGGCGGGGGAGGGGATACGCAGTATTTT.

J is TRBJ2-5 and V is TRBV7-3; 8 bases agree with TRBD2. The ends lost 2 bases at V and 3 bases at J; junction bases unmatched: 5. Germline CDR1 is SGHTA and CDR2 is FQGTGA. This CDR3 comprises 15 residues. The CDR3 coding sequence is TGTGCCAGCAGCTTAGGAGCGGGGGTCAAAGAGACCCAGTACTTC. This encodes CASSLGAGVKETQYF.

This clonotype showed up many times. The rearrangement joins TRBV7-9 to TRBJ2-1; 8 bases fit TRBD1. The V and J ends lost 5 bases and 2 bases, in that order; junction bases with no gene match: 8. Germline V gives CDR1 SEHNR, CDR2 FQNEAQ (reference sequence). The length of the CDR3 is 16 residues. CDR3 in DNA: TGTGCCAGCAGCCTCGGAAGGACAGGGCCCTACAATGAGCAGTTCTTC. Its protein product is CASSLGRTGPYNEQFF.

V gene TRBV7-6 combines with J gene TRBJ2-5; perhaps TRBD2 as D (6 bases). Germline V gene lookup returns CDR1 SGHVS and CDR2 FNYEAQ. The CDR3 sequence is 16 residues long. The V and J ends lost 1 base and 7 bases respectively, with 19 bases between them. CDR3 loop: CASSLESGGTAGTQYF. The CDR3 nucleotides are TGTGCCAGCAGCTTAGAATCCGGCGGGACGGCAGGGACCCAGTACTTC. The complete variable domain, with remaining parts taken from reference TRBV7-6 and TRBJ2-5, reads GAGVSQSPRYKVTKRGQDVALRCDPISGHVSLYWYRQALGQGPEFLTYFNYEAQQDKSGLPNDRFSAERPEGSISTLTIQRTEQRDSAMYRCASSLESGGTAGTQYFGPGTRLLVL.

The chain employs TRBV3-1 and TRBJ1-6; D is undetermined. The CDR3 sequence is 14 residues long. Between the trimmed V and J ends, which lost 1 base and 7 bases, there was a span of 8 bases. Germline V gene lookup returns CDR1 LGHDT and CDR2 YNNKEL (reference sequence). CDR3 region: CASSQVDGNSPLHF. The CDR3 DNA follows: TGTGCCAGCAGCCAAGTGGACGGGAATTCACCCCTCCACTTT.

This sequence joins TRBV5-1 and TRBJ2-7; 10 bases map to TRBD2. CDR1 SGHRS and CDR2 YFSETQ come from the germline V gene. This CDR3 spans 15 amino acids. V gave up 2 bases and J gave up 5 bases; unmatched junction bases: 7. CDR3 bases: TGCGCCAGCAGCTTTGCCCCGGGACTAGCGAACGAGCAGTACTTC. Translation gives CASSFAPGLANEQYF.

The chain is built from TRBV5-3 and TRBJ2-7; possible D gene TRBD2, 5 bases. TRBV5-3 qualifies as an ORF whose function is uncertain. Deletions cut 4 bases from V and 3 bases from J, with 20 bases between. The CDR3 spans 16 residues. For the CDR3, the DNA is TGTGCCAGAAGCCCGGAGGAGGAGTCACCATACTACGAGCAGTACGTC. Residues: CARSPEEESPYYEQYV.